The 18 T cell receptor beta chains below were found in one sample sequenced in a study. TCRdb reprocessed the 5' RACE reads with MiXCR, giving one entry per CDR3 protein. The table has roughly 50,000 distinct CDR3 sequences, 17% seen once. Sequenced material: naive CD4+ T cells sorted from blood. The sample's subset: naive CD4+ T cells, CD4+CD45RA+CD25-. The receptors stem from a female donor with breast cancer.

This clonotype was picked up a small number of times. The V and J genes are TRBV11-3 and TRBJ2-3; D gene uncertain. The CDR3 runs to 13 residues. Germline V lookup: CDR1 SGHNT, CDR2 YENEEA. Between the trimmed V and J ends, which lost 3 bases and 1 base, there was a span of 5 bases. The CDR3 DNA is TGTGCCAGCAGCTTTTTTGGCACAGATACGCAGTATTTT. Amino acids: CASSFFGTDTQYF.

In this sample, this clonotype turned up many times. The V and J genes are TRBV7-9 and TRBJ2-7, with a possible D match to TRBD1 (6 bases). V lost 0 bases to trimming and J lost 7 bases, with 16 bases between them. The CDR3 sequence is 15 residues long. Germline-derived CDR1 and CDR2 are SEHNR and FQNEAQ (reference sequence). In nucleotides, the CDR3 is TGTGCCAGCAGCTTAGCCCCCCCAGGGGCAGGGGAGCAGTACTTC. Translating gives CASSLAPPGAGEQYF.

A note on this clonotype: At one end, the junction sequence differs from germline, possibly due to a read error. This chain connects TRBV5-1 to TRBJ1-2, with TRBD1 identical over 7 bases. CDR3 length: 17 residues. From germline, CDR1 is SGHRS and CDR2 YFSETQ. In nucleotides, the CDR3 is TGCGCCAGCAGCTTTAACCAGGGGGTCAGTGGTCCCCGCAGCTACGCCTTC. Translated: CASSFNQGVSGPRSYAF.

The V gene is TRBV5-1, the J gene TRBJ2-3; TRBD1 aligns across 10 bases. This CDR3 region has 14 residues. Per germline, CDR1 SGHRS and CDR2 YFSETQ. Trimming at V came to 4 bases and at J to 1 base, leaving 0 bases not matched to a gene. The CDR3 DNA sequence: TGCGCCAGCAGCGGGACAGGGGGCACAGATACGCAGTATTTT. It encodes CASSGTGGTDTQYF.

This clonotype was observed a handful of times. The CDR3 sequence: CASSSVTGTGRSNYGYTF. The CDR3 DNA sequence: TGTGCCAGCAGTTCGGTAACCGGGACAGGTCGCTCTAACTATGGCTACACCTTC. This rearrangement joins TRBV6-5 to TRBJ1-2; TRBD1 matches at 8 bases. Trimming cost V 4 bases and J 0 bases; bases outside gene matches: 13. Germline CDR1 reads MNHEY; CDR2 reads SVGAGI. The CDR3 is 18 residues long.

This clonotype was seen only a few times. The gene calls are TRBV20-1 and TRBJ2-1; 8 nucleotides agree with TRBD1. The trim removed 5 bases at V and 2 bases at J, leaving 11 bases unmatched. There are 16 residues in the CDR3. The germline gives CDR1 DFQATT, CDR2 SNEGSKA (reference sequence). CDR3 loop: CSAPRGGQATYNEQFF. Here the CDR3 DNA reads TGCAGTGCTCCTCGAGGGGGACAGGCCACCTACAATGAGCAGTTCTTC.

The chain carries TRBV7-8 and TRBJ1-6; D is unresolved. Trimming stripped 1 base from V and 13 bases from J, with 8 bases between. Germline CDR1 SGHVS, CDR2 FQNEAQ. The CDR3 is made up of 12 amino acids. The CDR3 reads CASSLDVRPLHF. DNA of the CDR3: TGTGCCAGCAGCTTAGACGTTCGGCCCCTCCACTTT.

This clonotype was seen many times. The V call is TRBV7-6, the J call TRBJ1-1; D is unresolved. Between the trimmed V and J ends, which lost 0 bases and 3 bases, there was a span of 5 bases. This CDR3 region has 13 residues. Per germline, CDR1 SGHVS and CDR2 FNYEAQ. In DNA, the CDR3 is TGTGCCAGCAGCTTAGCGGGCGACACTGAAGCTTTCTTT. Translated, it gives CASSLAGDTEAFF.

The chain joins TRBV6-1 to TRBJ2-1; 8 bases fit TRBD2. Trimming removed 4 bases from V and 0 bases from J; junction bases left unmatched: 11. This CDR3 region has 18 residues. CDR1 is MNHNS and CDR2 is SASEGT in the germline V gene. This CDR3 reads CASSGLATTSSSYNEQFF. The CDR3 nucleotides read TGTGCCAGCAGTGGACTAGCGACAACTTCCAGCTCCTACAATGAGCAGTTCTTC.

This clonotype was seen ten or more times. This rearrangement joins TRBV4-1 to TRBJ2-3; tentatively, D is TRBD1 (6 bases). The CDR3 is 15 amino acids. The V and J ends lost 0 bases and 2 bases respectively, with 9 bases between them. Germline CDR1 MGHRA, CDR2 YSYEKL. The CDR3 protein is CASSQDGQNTDTQYF. The CDR3 DNA reads as TGCGCCAGCAGCCAAGACGGACAGAACACAGATACGCAGTATTTT.

This clonotype was counted a few times. The genes are TRBV11-3 and TRBJ2-7; tentatively, D is TRBD2 (6 bases). The CDR3 length is 15 residues. The germline CDR1 and CDR2 sequences are SGHNT and YENEEA. V was pared by 1 base and J by 4 bases, with 14 bases between. The CDR3 loop is CASSLGGGDLYEQYF. CDR3 nucleotide sequence: TGTGCCAGCAGCTTAGGAGGCGGGGACCTTTACGAGCAGTACTTC. Filled out from reference TRBV11-3 and TRBJ2-7, the complete variable domain reads EAGVVQSPRYKIIEKKQPVAFWCNPISGHNTLYWYLQNLGQGPELLIRYENEEAVDDSQLPKDRFSAERLKGVDSTLKIQPAELGDSAVYLCASSLGGGDLYEQYFGPGTRLTVT.

This clonotype was counted between two and nine times. The chain links TRBV20-1 to TRBJ2-5; TRBD1 is a possible D gene (5 bases). Germline values: CDR1 DFQATT, CDR2 SNEGSKA (reference sequence). This CDR3 is built from 11 residues. CDR3 sequence (DNA): TGCAGCGTTCCACTAAGGGGGACCCAGTACTTC. Translating it yields CSVPLRGTQYF.

The chain carries TRBV28 and TRBJ2-1, with TRBD2 identical over 9 bases. Germline CDR1 is MDHEN and CDR2 is SYDVKM. The CDR3 length is 17 residues. J gave up 9 bases and V 5 bases, and 17 bases lay outside the gene matches. The CDR3 DNA reads as TGTGCCAGCAGTCCCGCATCGGGACTAGCAGTTTTTGGTGAGCAGTTCTTC. Translated: CASSPASGLAVFGEQFF.

Many counts were recorded for this clonotype. V gene TRBV6-5 combines with J gene TRBJ2-2; unclear D gene. Trimming removed 5 bases at V and 1 base at J, with 8 bases between. The germline V gene has CDR1 MNHEY and CDR2 SVGAGI. The CDR3 runs to 14 residues. The CDR3 region has the DNA TGTGCCAGCAGTCAGAGATGGAACACCGGGGAGCTGTTTTTT. Translated: CASSQRWNTGELFF.

This clonotype has more than one count but fewer than ten. A read error may account for a junction end that differs from germline. The rearrangement links TRBV27 to TRBJ1-1; D gene unclear. The CDR3 is 15 amino acids. CDR1 is MNHEY, CDR2 SMNVEV, per germline (reference sequence). CDR3 amino acids: CASSTRIDLGREACF. In DNA, the CDR3 is TGTGCCAGCAGTACCCGGATTGATCTGGGTCGCGAAGCTTGCTTT.

This clonotype has a count of ten or more. V is TRBV5-4 and J is TRBJ2-7; 8 positions match TRBD1. V was clipped by 4 bases and J by 3 bases; unmatched bases: 3. The CDR3 consists of 13 residues. The V gene's germline CDR1 is SGHNT and CDR2 YYREEE (reference sequence). The CDR3 reads CASSTQGVYEQYF. The CDR3 DNA reads as TGTGCCAGCAGCACACAGGGGGTCTACGAGCAGTACTTC.

In its sample, this clonotype was seen a few times. CDR3 loop: CASSLVPGVGNEQFF. In nucleotides, the CDR3 is TGTGCCAGCAGCTTAGTCCCGGGAGTGGGGAATGAGCAGTTCTTC. The chain joins TRBV7-3 to TRBJ2-1; D may be TRBD2 (6 bases). The CDR3 is 15 amino acids. Germline assignment: CDR1 SGHTA and CDR2 FQGTGA. V lost 2 bases and J lost 7, with 15 bases in between.

This clonotype was counted a few times. The gene calls are TRBV5-1 and TRBJ2-5, with TRBD2 as a possible D gene (5 bases). Looked up from germline, CDR1 is SGHRS and CDR2 is YFSETQ. The CDR3 runs 15 residues. With 3 bases removed from V and 2 bases from J, the gap between germline ends came to 14 bases. Written as DNA, the CDR3 is TGCGCCAGCAGCTCAAGCGGAGCGGAACAAGAGACCCAGTACTTC. Protein product: CASSSSGAEQETQYF.